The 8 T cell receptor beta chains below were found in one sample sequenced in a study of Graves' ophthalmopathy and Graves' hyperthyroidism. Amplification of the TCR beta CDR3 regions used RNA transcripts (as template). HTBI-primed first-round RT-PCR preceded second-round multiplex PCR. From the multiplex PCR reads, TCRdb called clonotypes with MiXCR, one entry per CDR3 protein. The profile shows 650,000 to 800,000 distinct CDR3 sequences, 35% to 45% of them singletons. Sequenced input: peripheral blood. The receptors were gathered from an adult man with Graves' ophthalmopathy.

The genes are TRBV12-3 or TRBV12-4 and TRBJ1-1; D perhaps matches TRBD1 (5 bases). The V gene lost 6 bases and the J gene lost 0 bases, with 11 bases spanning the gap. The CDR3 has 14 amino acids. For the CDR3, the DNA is TGTGCCAGCAGACCGGGACGGCTGAACACTGAAGCTTTCTTT. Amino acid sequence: CASRPGRLNTEAFF.

CDR3 DNA: TGTGCCAGCAGTTGGGTCCGGGAGGGCATGAACACTGAAGCTTTCTTT. Translated: CASSWVREGMNTEAFF. V usage is TRBV25-1 and J usage is TRBJ1-1, with D unresolved. CDR1 and CDR2 from the germline V gene are MGHDK and SYGVNS. The V gene lost 5 bases and the J gene lost 0 bases, with 16 bases spanning the gap. This CDR3 is built from 16 residues.

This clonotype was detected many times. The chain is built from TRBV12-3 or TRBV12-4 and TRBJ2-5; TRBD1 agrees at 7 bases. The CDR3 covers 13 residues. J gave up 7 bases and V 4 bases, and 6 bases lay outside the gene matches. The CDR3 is CASSSGTVVTQYF. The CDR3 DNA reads TGTGCCAGCAGTTCAGGGACAGTAGTGACCCAGTACTTC.

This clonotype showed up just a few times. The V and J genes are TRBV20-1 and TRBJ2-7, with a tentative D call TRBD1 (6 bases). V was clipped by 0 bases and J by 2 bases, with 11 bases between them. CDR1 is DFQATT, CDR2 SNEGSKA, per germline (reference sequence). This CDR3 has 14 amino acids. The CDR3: CSARDQGITYEQYF. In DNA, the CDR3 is TGCAGTGCTAGAGATCAGGGGATCACCTACGAGCAGTACTTC.

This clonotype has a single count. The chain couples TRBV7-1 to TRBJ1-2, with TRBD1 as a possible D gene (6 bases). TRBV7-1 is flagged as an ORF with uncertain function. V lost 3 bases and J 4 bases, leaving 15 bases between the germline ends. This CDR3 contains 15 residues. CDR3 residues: CASSSSIRDIYGYTF. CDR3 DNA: TGTGCCAGCAGCTCCTCCATTCGGGACATCTATGGCTACACCTTC.

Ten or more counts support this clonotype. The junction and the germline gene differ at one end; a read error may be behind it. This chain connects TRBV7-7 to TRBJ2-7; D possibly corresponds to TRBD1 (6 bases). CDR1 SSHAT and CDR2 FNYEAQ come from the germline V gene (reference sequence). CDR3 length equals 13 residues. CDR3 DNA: TGTGCTAGCAGCTTAGGCAGGGGTGACGAGCAGTACTTC. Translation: CASSLGRGDEQYF.

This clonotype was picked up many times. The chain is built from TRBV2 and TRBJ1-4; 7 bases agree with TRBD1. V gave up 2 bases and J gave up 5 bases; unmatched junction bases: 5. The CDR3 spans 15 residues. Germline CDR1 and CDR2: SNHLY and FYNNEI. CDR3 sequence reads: CASSELGTVNEKLFF. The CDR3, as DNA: TGTGCCAGCAGTGAATTGGGGACAGTCAATGAAAAACTGTTTTTT.

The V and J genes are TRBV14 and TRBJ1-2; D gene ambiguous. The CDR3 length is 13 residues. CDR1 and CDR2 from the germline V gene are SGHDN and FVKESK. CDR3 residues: CARVDRANYGYTF. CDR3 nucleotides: TGTGCTAGAGTAGACCGAGCTAACTATGGCTACACCTTC.